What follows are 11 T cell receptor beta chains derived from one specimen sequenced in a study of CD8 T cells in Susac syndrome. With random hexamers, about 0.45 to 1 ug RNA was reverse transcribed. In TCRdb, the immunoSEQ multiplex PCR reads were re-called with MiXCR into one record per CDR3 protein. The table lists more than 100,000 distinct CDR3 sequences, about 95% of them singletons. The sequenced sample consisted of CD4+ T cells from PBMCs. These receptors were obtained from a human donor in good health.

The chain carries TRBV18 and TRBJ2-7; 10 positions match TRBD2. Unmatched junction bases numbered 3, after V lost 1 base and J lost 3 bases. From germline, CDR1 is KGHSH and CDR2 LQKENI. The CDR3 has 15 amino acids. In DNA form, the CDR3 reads TGTGCCAGCTCACCACGTAGGACTAGCGGCTACGAGCAGTACTTC. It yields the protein CASSPRRTSGYEQYF. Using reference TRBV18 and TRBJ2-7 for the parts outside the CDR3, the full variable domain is NAGVMQNPRHLVRRRGQEARLRCSPMKGHSHVYWYRQLPEEGLKFMVYLQKENIIDESGMPKERFSAEFPKEGPSILRIQQVVRGDSAAYFCASSPRRTSGYEQYFGPGTRLTVT.

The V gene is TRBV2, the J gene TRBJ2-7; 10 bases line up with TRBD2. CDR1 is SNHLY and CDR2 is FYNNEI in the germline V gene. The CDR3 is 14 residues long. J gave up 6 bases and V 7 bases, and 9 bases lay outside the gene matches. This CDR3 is CASIAYVAGGEQYF. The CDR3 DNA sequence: TGTGCCAGCATAGCCTACGTAGCGGGAGGCGAGCAGTACTTC.

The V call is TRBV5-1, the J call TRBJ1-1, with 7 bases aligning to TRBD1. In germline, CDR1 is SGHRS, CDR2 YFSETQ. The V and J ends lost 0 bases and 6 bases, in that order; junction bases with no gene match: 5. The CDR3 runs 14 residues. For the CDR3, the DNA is TGCGCCAGCAGCTTGGCCCCAGGGGGAGCTGAAGCTTTCTTT. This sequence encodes CASSLAPGGAEAFF. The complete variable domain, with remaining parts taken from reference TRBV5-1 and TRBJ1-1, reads KAGVTQTPRYLIKTRGQQVTLSCSPISGHRSVSWYQQTPGQGLQFLFEYFSETQRNKGNFPGRFSGRQFSNSRSEMNVSTLELGDSALYLCASSLAPGGAEAFFGQGTRLTVV.

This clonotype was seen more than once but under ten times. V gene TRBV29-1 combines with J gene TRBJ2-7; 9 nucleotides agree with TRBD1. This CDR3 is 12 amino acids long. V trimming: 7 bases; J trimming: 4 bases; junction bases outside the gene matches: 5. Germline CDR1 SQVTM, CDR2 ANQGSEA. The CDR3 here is CSAGTGSYEQYF. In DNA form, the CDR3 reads TGCAGCGCCGGGACAGGGTCGTACGAGCAGTACTTC.

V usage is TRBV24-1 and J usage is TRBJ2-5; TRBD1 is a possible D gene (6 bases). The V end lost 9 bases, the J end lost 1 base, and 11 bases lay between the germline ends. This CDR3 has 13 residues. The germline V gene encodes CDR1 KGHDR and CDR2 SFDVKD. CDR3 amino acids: CATEGQPQETQYF. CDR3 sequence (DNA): TGTGCCACCGAAGGACAGCCCCAAGAGACCCAGTACTTC.

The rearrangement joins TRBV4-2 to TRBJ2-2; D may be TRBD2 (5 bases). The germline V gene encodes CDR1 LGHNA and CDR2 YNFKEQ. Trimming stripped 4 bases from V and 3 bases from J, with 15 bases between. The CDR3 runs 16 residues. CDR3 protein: CASSPRTDRYTGELFF. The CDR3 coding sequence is TGTGCCAGCAGCCCAAGGACTGACCGCTACACCGGGGAGCTGTTTTTT.

CDR3: CASSPGQTTNYGYTF. The CDR3 bases are TGTGCCAGCTCACCAGGACAGACAACTAACTATGGCTACACCTTC. V usage is TRBV18 and J usage is TRBJ1-2; TRBD1 might be the D (6 bases). CDR1 is KGHSH, CDR2 LQKENI, per germline. This CDR3 contains 15 residues. Between the trimmed V and J ends, which lost 2 bases and 0 bases, there was a span of 10 bases.

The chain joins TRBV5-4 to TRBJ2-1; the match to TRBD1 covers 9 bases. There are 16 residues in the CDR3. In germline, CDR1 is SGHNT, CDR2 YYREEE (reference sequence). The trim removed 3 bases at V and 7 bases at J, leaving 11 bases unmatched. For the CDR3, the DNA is TGTGCCAGCAGCTCACCGGGACAGGGAAGAGAAAATGAGCAGTTCTTC. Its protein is CASSSPGQGRENEQFF.

The DNA for the CDR3 is TGTGCCAGCAGTGGCTCTAGCGGGAGGATCTCCTACGAGCAGTACTTC. Its protein product is CASSGSSGRISYEQYF. V usage is TRBV2 and J usage is TRBJ2-7; TRBD2 aligns across 11 bases. Per the germline V gene, CDR1 is SNHLY and CDR2 is FYNNEI. V was pared by 4 bases and J by 0 bases, with 5 bases of the junction left unmatched. CDR3 size: 16 residues.

In DNA, the CDR3 is TGTGCCAGCAGTGATCGGACTAGCCGATTCTACGAGCAGTACTTC. Encoded protein: CASSDRTSRFYEQYF. V gene TRBV25-1 combines with J gene TRBJ2-7; 8 nucleotides align to TRBD2. With 3 bases clipped from V and 3 bases from J, the junction kept 7 bases outside the gene matches. The CDR3 covers 15 residues. Germline CDR1 MGHDK, CDR2 SYGVNS.

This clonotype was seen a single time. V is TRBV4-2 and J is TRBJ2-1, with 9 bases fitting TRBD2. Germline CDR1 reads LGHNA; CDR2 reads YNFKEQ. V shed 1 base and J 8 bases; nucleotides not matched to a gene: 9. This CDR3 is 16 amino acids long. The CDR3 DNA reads TGTGCCAGCAGCCAAGCTTCCCTAGCGGGGACGGATGAGCAGTTCTTC. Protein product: CASSQASLAGTDEQFF.